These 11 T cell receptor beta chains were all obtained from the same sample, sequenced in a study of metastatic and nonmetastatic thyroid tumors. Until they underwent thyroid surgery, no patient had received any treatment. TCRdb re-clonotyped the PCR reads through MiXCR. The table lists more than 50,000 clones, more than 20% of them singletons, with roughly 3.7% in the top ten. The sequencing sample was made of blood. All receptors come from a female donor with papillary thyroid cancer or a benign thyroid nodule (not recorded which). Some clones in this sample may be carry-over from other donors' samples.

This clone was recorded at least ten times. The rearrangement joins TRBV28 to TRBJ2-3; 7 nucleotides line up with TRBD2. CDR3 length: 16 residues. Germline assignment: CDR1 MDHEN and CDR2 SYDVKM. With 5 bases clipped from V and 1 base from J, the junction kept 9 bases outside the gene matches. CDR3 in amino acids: CASSIAGSSGTDTQYF. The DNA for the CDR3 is TGTGCCAGCAGTATAGCGGGTTCCTCGGGCACAGATACGCAGTATTTT.

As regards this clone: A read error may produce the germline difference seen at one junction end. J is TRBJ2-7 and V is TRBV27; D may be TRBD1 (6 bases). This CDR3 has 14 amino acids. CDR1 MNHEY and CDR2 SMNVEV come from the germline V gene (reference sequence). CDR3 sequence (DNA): TGTGCCAGCAGATCCGACGGGACAACCTACGAGCAGTACTTT. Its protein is CASRSDGTTYEQYF.

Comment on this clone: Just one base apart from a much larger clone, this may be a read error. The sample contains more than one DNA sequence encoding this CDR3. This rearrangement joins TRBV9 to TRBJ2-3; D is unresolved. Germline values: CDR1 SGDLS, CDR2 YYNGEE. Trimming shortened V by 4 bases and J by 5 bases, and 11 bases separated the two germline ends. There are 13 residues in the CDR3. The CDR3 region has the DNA TGTGCCAGCAGCCCAGGCCCCTTAGATACGCAGTATTTT. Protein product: CASSPGPLDTQYF.

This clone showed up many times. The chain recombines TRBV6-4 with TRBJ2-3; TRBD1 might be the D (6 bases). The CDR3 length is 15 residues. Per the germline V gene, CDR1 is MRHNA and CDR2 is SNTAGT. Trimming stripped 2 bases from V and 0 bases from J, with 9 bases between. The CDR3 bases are TGTGCCAGCAGTGACAAGGGGGAGAGCACAGATACGCAGTATTTT. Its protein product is CASSDKGESTDTQYF.

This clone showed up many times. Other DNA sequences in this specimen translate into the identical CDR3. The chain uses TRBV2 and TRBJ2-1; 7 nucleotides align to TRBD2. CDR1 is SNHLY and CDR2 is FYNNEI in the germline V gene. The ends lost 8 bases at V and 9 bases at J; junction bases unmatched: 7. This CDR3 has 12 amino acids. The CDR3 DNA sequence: TGTGCCAGCTCTGGGGGGGGGGTTGAGCAGTTCTTC. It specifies CASSGGGVEQFF.

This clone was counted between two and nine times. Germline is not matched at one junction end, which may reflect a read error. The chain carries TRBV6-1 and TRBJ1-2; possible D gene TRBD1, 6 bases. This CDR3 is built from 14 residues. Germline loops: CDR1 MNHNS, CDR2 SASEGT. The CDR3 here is CASSPGTSNYGYNF. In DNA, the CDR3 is TGTGCCAGCAGTCCAGGGACAAGTAACTATGGCTACAACTTC.

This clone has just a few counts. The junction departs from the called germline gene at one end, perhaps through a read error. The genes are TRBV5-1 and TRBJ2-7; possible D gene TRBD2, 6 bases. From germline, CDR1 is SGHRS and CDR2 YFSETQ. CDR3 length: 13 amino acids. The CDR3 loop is CAISRTWEDEQYF. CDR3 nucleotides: TGCGCCATCAGCCGGACATGGGAGGACGAGCAGTACTTC.

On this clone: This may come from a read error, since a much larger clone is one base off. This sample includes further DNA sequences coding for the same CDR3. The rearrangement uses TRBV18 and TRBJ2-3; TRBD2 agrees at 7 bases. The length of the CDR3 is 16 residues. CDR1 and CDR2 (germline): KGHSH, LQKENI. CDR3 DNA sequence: TGTGCCAGCTCACCAGGCGGGAGAGTAGGCACGGATACGCAGTATTTT. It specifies CASSPGGRVGTDTQYF.

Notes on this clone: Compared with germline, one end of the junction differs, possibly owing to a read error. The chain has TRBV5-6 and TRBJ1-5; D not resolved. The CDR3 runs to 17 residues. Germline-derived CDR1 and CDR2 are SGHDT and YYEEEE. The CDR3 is CTSSLAGVTPINQPQHF. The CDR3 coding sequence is TGTACCAGCAGCTTGGCGGGTGTAACCCCGATCAATCAGCCCCAGCATTTT.

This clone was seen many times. The CDR3 here is CASCLNMGEKLFF. In DNA, the CDR3 is TGTGCCAGCTGCTTGAACATGGGTGAAAAACTGTTTTTT. The chain links TRBV6-1 to TRBJ1-4, with unresolved D. The CDR3 runs to 13 residues. Between the trimmed V and J ends, which lost 8 bases and 7 bases, there was a span of 14 bases. Germline CDR1 MNHNS, CDR2 SASEGT.

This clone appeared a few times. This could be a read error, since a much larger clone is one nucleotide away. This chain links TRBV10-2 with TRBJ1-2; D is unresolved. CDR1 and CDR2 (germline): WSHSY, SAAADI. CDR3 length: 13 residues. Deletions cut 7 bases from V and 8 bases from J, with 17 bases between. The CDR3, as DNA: TGCGCCAGCATGACATCGGGCCTAGAGGGCTACACCTTC. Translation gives CASMTSGLEGYTF.